This is a list of T cell receptor beta chains from one sample in a study of long-term antiretroviral therapy in people with HIV. Libraries were prepared by immunoSEQ multiplex PCR; TCRdb keeps only in-frame clonotypes and omits some of them. Of 28,000 or so clones in the sample, over 90% were seen once. Source: unsorted PBMCs, taken 6.2 years after starting antiretroviral therapy. The receptors come from a man aged 35 to 55 with HIV. Each CDR3 is given with its conserved first and last residue. The D gene is left open where the match is weak. Part of the rows lack a size; the others show once, few, many or a class for expanded clones.

J gene,clone size,D gene,V gene,CDR3 DNA,CDR3 protein
TRBJ1-2,once,NA,TRBV5-1,TGCGCCAGCAGCTTCGAGATCTTCTATGGCTACACCTTC,CASSFEIFYGYTF
TRBJ1-3,NA,NA,TRBV7-9,TGTGCCAGCAGCCTCCGGACTCAAGGAAACACCATATATTTT,CASSLRTQGNTIYF
TRBJ1-1,NA,NA,TRBV5-1,TGCGCCAGCAGCTTGGCCTCGGGAGGCGGCACTGAAGCTTTCTTT,CASSLASGGGTEAFF
TRBJ2-7,NA,NA,TRBV5-1,TGCGCCAGCAGCTTCTCGACAAGCTTCTACGAGCAGTACTTC,CASSFSTSFYEQYF
TRBJ2-1,NA,TRBD1,TRBV11-2,TGTGCCAGCAGCCCTCGACAGGGAAGCTCCTACAATGAGCAGTTCTTC,CASSPRQGSSYNEQFF
TRBJ1-4,NA,NA,TRBV5-4,TGTGCCAGCAGTCCCGCGTCGGGGGCAACTAATGAAAAACTGTTTTTT,CASSPASGATNEKLFF
TRBJ2-2,NA,NA,TRBV21-1,TGTGCCAGCAGCACTGCGGCCCCGGCTACCGGGGAGCTGTTTTTT,CASSTAAPATGELFF
TRBJ2-5,NA,NA,TRBV18,TGTGCCAGCTCACTCGATTTGCAAGAGACCCAGTACTTC,CASSLDLQETQYF
TRBJ1-1,NA,NA,TRBV4-1,TGCGCCAGCCGGGGCGAGGGCACGGCTGAAGCTTTCTTT,CASRGEGTAEAFF
TRBJ1-1,NA,NA,TRBV19,TGTGCCAGTAGTGTAACCCCGAGGGATAGTCTATGGCGGAAGGCGACTGAAGCTTTCTTT,CASSVTPRDSLWRKATEAFF
TRBJ2-6,NA,NA,TRBV11-3,TGTGCCAGCAGCTCAAACCCTGGGGCCAACGTCCTGACTTTC,CASSSNPGANVLTF
TRBJ2-1,NA,TRBD1,TRBV5-1,TGCGCCAGCAGCCCCACAGGGGGCGAGGCCTACAATGAGCAGTTCTTC,CASSPTGGEAYNEQFF
TRBJ2-7,NA,NA,TRBV7-8,TGTGCCAGCGGACCCCAGGCGTCCCGGTACGAGCAGTACTTC,CASGPQASRYEQYF
TRBJ2-6,NA,NA,TRBV7-9,TGTGCCAGCAGCTTCCTAGGGGGCTCTGGGGCCAACGTCCTGACTTTC,CASSFLGGSGANVLTF
TRBJ2-7,NA,TRBD2,TRBV10-3,TGTGCCATCAGTCCCAGCGGGGGGACCTACGAGCGGCAGTACTTC,CAISPSGGTYERQYF
TRBJ2-7,NA,NA,TRBV11-2,TGTGCCAGCAGCTTAGTTATTGGGGGGCCTGGGAATGAGCAGTACTTC,CASSLVIGGPGNEQYF
TRBJ2-1,NA,NA,TRBV9,TGTGCCAGCAGCGTAGAGCCGGGAGATGCCTACAATGAGCAGTTCTTC,CASSVEPGDAYNEQFF
TRBJ1-1,NA,NA,TRBV4-3,TGCGCCAGCAGCCAAGATAACCGGGTGTCGGAAGCTTTCTTT,CASSQDNRVSEAFF
TRBJ1-4,NA,NA,TRBV5-6,TGTGCCAGCAGCGGGACGACTAATGAAAAACTGTTTTTT,CASSGTTNEKLFF
TRBJ1-1,NA,NA,TRBV27,TGTGCCAGCAGTTGGGGACGGGATTCGGAAGCTTTCTTT,CASSWGRDSEAFF
TRBJ1-3,NA,NA,TRBV9,TGTGCCAGCAGACGGAGCTCTGGAAACACCATATATTTT,CASRRSSGNTIYF
TRBJ2-2,NA,NA,TRBV7-3,TGTGCCAGCAGCTTAGTACTGGGGGGCAACACCGGGGAGCTGTTTTTT,CASSLVLGGNTGELFF
TRBJ1-2,NA,NA,TRBV27,TGTGCCAGCAGTTTAGGTCGCAGCTATGGCTACACCTTC,CASSLGRSYGYTF
TRBJ2-7,NA,NA,TRBV25-1,TGTGCCAGCAGTGACAACCCCGTGGCTAATAGACCCTACGAGCAGTACTTC,CASSDNPVANRPYEQYF
TRBJ2-3,NA,NA,TRBV4-1,TGCGCCAGCAGCCAAGGAAGCGGCGCCTTTAGCACAGATACGCAGTATTTT,CASSQGSGAFSTDTQYF
TRBJ1-6,NA,TRBD1,TRBV5-1,TGCGCCAGCAGCCCTGACAGGGGAGTTGGCTCACCCCTCCACTTT,CASSPDRGVGSPLHF
TRBJ1-1,once,TRBD1,TRBV27,TGTGCCACAAGGACAGGGGTTATGAACACTGAAGCTTTCTTT,CATRTGVMNTEAFF
TRBJ1-5,NA,NA,TRBV12-5,TGTGCTAGTGGTTTGAGGGACCGTAGCAATCAGCCCCAGCATTTT,CASGLRDRSNQPQHF
TRBJ2-7,once,NA,TRBV11-1,TGTGCCAGCAGCTTAGAGGCAGCAACCTACGAGCAGTACTTC,CASSLEAATYEQYF
TRBJ2-3,NA,NA,TRBV11-2,TGTGCCAGCAGCCCTCGACAGGACACTAGCACAGATACGCAGTATTTT,CASSPRQDTSTDTQYF
TRBJ2-6,few,TRBD2,TRBV10-3,TGTGCCATCGGGAGGGACTCTGGGGCCAACGTCCTGACTTTC,CAIGRDSGANVLTF
TRBJ2-1,NA,TRBD1,TRBV10-3,TGTGCCTCCGGGACAGGGGTGGACAATGAGCAGTTCTTC,CASGTGVDNEQFF
TRBJ2-1,once,TRBD2,TRBV7-2,TGTGCCAGCAGCCTAACTCCACTAGCGACGGAACTCTTC,CASSLTPLATELF
TRBJ2-7,NA,TRBD1,TRBV7-9,TGTGCCAGCAGCTTTACTGGGACAGGGGCCTACGAGCAGTACTTC,CASSFTGTGAYEQYF
TRBJ1-6,NA,NA,TRBV13,TGTGCCAGCAGCTTAGCTTCGGGATCCAATTCACCCCTCCACTTT,CASSLASGSNSPLHF
TRBJ1-5,NA,NA,TRBV6-1,TGTGCCAGCAGAATTGACCCGCTCGAGCCCCAGCATTTT,CASRIDPLEPQHF
TRBJ2-7,NA,NA,TRBV6-6,TGTGCCAGCAGTCCCACCTGGGCCCTCTCCTACGAGCAGTACTTC,CASSPTWALSYEQYF
TRBJ1-1,NA,NA,TRBV28,TGTGCCAGCACCTCCCCGGATGCGACTGAAGCTTTCTTT,CASTSPDATEAFF
TRBJ2-2,NA,TRBD1,TRBV7-9,TGTGCCAGCAGGTTGGAGGACAGGGACCCCACCGGGGAGCTGTTTTTT,CASRLEDRDPTGELFF
TRBJ1-5,once,TRBD1,TRBV10-3,TGTGCCATCAGTGAGGGGACAGGGGGAGAGACCCAGCATTTT,CAISEGTGGETQHF